These 24 T cell receptor beta chains were all obtained from the same sample, sequenced in a study of spatial heterogeneity in lung cancer. TCRdb ran MiXCR on the 5' RACE reads and lists one entry per CDR3 protein. Of around 92,000 distinct CDR3 sequences listed, less than 15% are singletons. Time point in this sample: sample taken at primary tumor resection. Unsorted whole RNA from tumor, nontumor lung or frozen PBMC underwent sequencing. Material: PBMCs, obtained at surgery. These receptors originate from a male donor with early-stage non-small cell lung cancer.

This clonotype was seen many times. This chain joins TRBV2 and TRBJ2-1, with D unresolved. The V and J ends lost 4 bases and 2 bases respectively, with 3 bases between them. The CDR3 spans 12 residues. CDR1 is SNHLY and CDR2 is FYNNEI in the germline V gene. The CDR3 region is CASSGPYNEQFF. The CDR3 coding sequence is TGTGCCAGCAGTGGGCCCTACAATGAGCAGTTCTTC. Full variable domain (rest looked up from reference TRBV2 and TRBJ2-1): EPEVTQTPSHQVTQMGQEVILRCVPISNHLYFYWYRQILGQKVEFLVSFYNNEISEKSEIFDDQFSVERPDGSNFTLKIRSTKLEDSAMYFCASSGPYNEQFFGPGTRLTVL.

The chain is built from TRBV6-2 or TRBV6-3 and TRBJ2-2, with D tentatively TRBD1 or TRBD2 (5 bases each). Germline lookup yields CDR1 MNHEY and CDR2 SVGEGT. The CDR3 length is 15 residues. Trimming removed 1 base from V and 5 bases from J, with 11 bases in between. CDR3 residues: CASSYYGARTGELFF. The DNA of the CDR3 is TGTGCCAGCAGTTACTACGGGGCGAGGACCGGGGAGCTGTTTTTT.

This clonotype was counted between two and nine times. The chain uses TRBV11-1 and TRBJ2-5; perhaps TRBD2 as D (5 bases). The CDR3 runs 12 residues. In germline, CDR1 is SGHAT, CDR2 FQDESV (reference sequence). V was cut by 4 bases and J by 6 bases, with 9 bases left in between. As DNA, the CDR3 is TGTGCCAGCAGCTACGGGATCAAGACCCAGTACTTC. Translating it yields CASSYGIKTQYF.

The table lists this clonotype with many counts. V is TRBV7-2 and J is TRBJ2-1, with 7 bases aligning to TRBD2. Germline loops: CDR1 SGHTA, CDR2 FQGNSA. CDR3 length: 15 amino acids. V was pared by 0 bases and J by 5 bases, with 4 bases of the junction left unmatched. CDR3 residues: CASSLAAGLNNEQFF. CDR3 in DNA: TGTGCCAGCAGCTTAGCAGCGGGACTAAACAATGAGCAGTTCTTC.

The chain has TRBV21-1 and TRBJ2-5; no DNA check was done on the table's D call, TRBD2. TRBV21-1 is a pseudogene locus. This CDR3 contains 17 residues. The CDR3 DNA sequence: TGTGCCAGCAGCAAATCTACTAGCGGGAGGGATAGGGAGACCCAGTACTTC. Protein: CASSKSTSGRDRETQYF.

This clonotype was observed at least ten times. This chain connects TRBV24-1 to TRBJ1-5; 7 nucleotides align to TRBD1. This CDR3 region has 17 residues. Germline CDR1 and CDR2: KGHDR and SFDVKD. The ends lost 0 bases at V and 7 bases at J; junction bases unmatched: 11. The CDR3 DNA sequence: TGTGCCACCAGTGATTTGCGCCCGACAGGGTTCGGACAGCCCCAGCATTTT. Protein: CATSDLRPTGFGQPQHF.

This clonotype was detected a few times. V usage is TRBV6-6 and J usage is TRBJ2-3, with a tentative D call TRBD1 (5 bases). Deletions cut 2 bases from V and 1 base from J, with 13 bases between. Germline CDR1 is MNHNY and CDR2 is SVGAGI (reference sequence). The CDR3 is made up of 16 amino acids. CDR3 region: CASSYTRGFGTDTQYF. DNA of the CDR3: TGTGCCAGCAGTTACACAAGGGGATTTGGCACAGATACGCAGTATTTT.

This chain connects TRBV4-1 to TRBJ2-2, with a tentative D call TRBD2 (5 bases). V was clipped by 2 bases and J by 5 bases, with 9 bases between them. The CDR3 runs to 14 residues. CDR1 and CDR2 from the germline V gene are MGHRA and YSYEKL. CDR3 amino acids: CASSQQRDTGELFF. CDR3 bases: TGCGCCAGCAGCCAACAACGGGATACCGGGGAGCTGTTTTTT.

There are a few counts of this clonotype. The rearrangement uses TRBV4-2 and TRBJ2-7, with TRBD2 identical over 8 bases. V was clipped by 0 bases and J by 7 bases; unmatched bases: 8. This CDR3 has 15 amino acids. In germline, CDR1 is LGHNA, CDR2 YNFKEQ. The CDR3: CASSQDGGRFGEQYF. Written as DNA, the CDR3 is TGTGCCAGCAGCCAAGATGGCGGGAGGTTTGGGGAGCAGTACTTC.

The chain uses TRBV7-6 and TRBJ2-1, with D maybe TRBD2 (5 bases). Germline CDR1 reads SGHVS; CDR2 reads FNYEAQ. V was pared by 5 bases and J by 0 bases, with 11 bases between. This CDR3 has 15 amino acids. The CDR3 is CASSPWRASYNEQFF. For the CDR3, the DNA is TGTGCCAGCAGCCCATGGCGGGCCTCCTACAATGAGCAGTTCTTC.

V usage is TRBV18 and J usage is TRBJ1-4; D gene unclear. Per germline, CDR1 KGHSH and CDR2 LQKENI. There are 14 residues in the CDR3. The germline V and J ends were trimmed by 3 bases and 4 bases, with 9 bases remaining between them. The CDR3 DNA reads TGTGCCAGCTCACCGGGAACAGATAATGAAAAACTGTTTTTT. Translation: CASSPGTDNEKLFF.

This clonotype has ten or more counts. The genes are TRBV12-3 or TRBV12-4 and TRBJ1-2; no definite D call. The CDR3 length is 12 residues. V was pared by 4 bases and J by 5 bases, with 8 bases between. As DNA, the CDR3 is TGTGCCAGCAGTTCCCCAGGATATGGCTACACCTTC. Its protein is CASSSPGYGYTF.

The chain uses TRBV5-4 and TRBJ2-3, with 8 nucleotides matching TRBD2. This CDR3 region has 16 residues. The V gene's germline CDR1 is SGHNT and CDR2 YYREEE (reference sequence). The J segment lost 3 bases and the V segment lost 3 bases, leaving 9 bases of the junction unmatched. The CDR3 DNA sequence: TGTGCCAGCAGCTCGGGGGTTAGCGGGGAAACAGATACGCAGTATTTT. It encodes CASSSGVSGETDTQYF.

This clonotype was seen repeatedly, ten times or more. The chain employs TRBV10-3 and TRBJ2-1; a weak D match, TRBD2 (5 bases). The V end lost 0 bases, the J end lost 7 bases, and 19 bases lay between the germline ends. CDR1 is ENHRY and CDR2 is SYGVKD in the germline V gene. The CDR3 has 17 amino acids. Here the CDR3 DNA reads TGTGCCATCAGTGAGTCCCCGGCTAGTCTGGGGAGAAATGAGCAGTTCTTC. Translating it yields CAISESPASLGRNEQFF.

V and J are TRBV27 and TRBJ2-3, with D possibly matching TRBD2 (6 bases). The germline V and J ends were trimmed by 6 bases and 2 bases, with 12 bases remaining between them. CDR1 and CDR2 (germline): MNHEY, SMNVEV (reference sequence). This CDR3 region has 14 residues. CDR3 nucleotide sequence: TGTGCCAGCAGACCGGGGGTTAACACAGATACGCAGTATTTT. It codes for CASRPGVNTDTQYF.

This clonotype was recorded many times. This sequence joins TRBV5-1 and TRBJ2-5; the match to TRBD2 covers 8 bases. The germline gives CDR1 SGHRS, CDR2 YFSETQ. V shed 2 bases and J 3 bases; nucleotides not matched to a gene: 6. This CDR3 is built from 15 residues. The CDR3 nucleotides are TGCGCCAGCAGCTTATCTGGACTAGCAGAAGAGACCCAGTACTTC. It translates to CASSLSGLAEETQYF.

The J gene is TRBJ1-2, the V gene TRBV27; no clear D. This CDR3 comprises 14 residues. Trimming stripped 6 bases from V and 4 bases from J, with 15 bases between. Germline CDR1 reads MNHEY; CDR2 reads SMNVEV (reference sequence). The CDR3 DNA follows: TGTGCCAGCAGCTTGGCTTCTAGTAGCTATGGCTACACCTTC. Residues: CASSLASSSYGYTF.

This clonotype has just a few counts. The chain recombines TRBV28 with TRBJ2-3; the match to TRBD2 covers 11 bases. V shed 10 bases, J shed 5 bases, and the junction held 14 bases outside the gene matches. CDR3 length: 16 amino acids. Germline lookup yields CDR1 MDHEN and CDR2 SYDVKM. The CDR3 reads CATCFNSGRGRDTQYF. CDR3 bases: TGTGCCACCTGCTTTAATAGCGGGAGGGGGAGAGATACGCAGTATTTT.

V is TRBV19 and J is TRBJ2-1; tentatively, D is TRBD1 (6 bases). V was trimmed by 0 bases and J by 5 bases, leaving 11 bases between them. The germline V gene encodes CDR1 LNHDA and CDR2 SQIVND (reference sequence). The CDR3 consists of 15 residues. CDR3 sequence reads: CASSIERQGNNEQFF. The CDR3 DNA follows: TGTGCCAGTAGTATAGAAAGGCAGGGGAACAATGAGCAGTTCTTC.

This clonotype was observed at least ten times. The chain recombines TRBV5-1 with TRBJ2-6; a weak D match, TRBD1 (5 bases). Between the trimmed V and J ends, which lost 4 bases and 2 bases, there was a span of 13 bases. The CDR3 is 16 amino acids. Germline V gene sequence: CDR1 SGHRS, CDR2 YFSETQ. CDR3 amino acids: CASSTTAGTGANVLTF. CDR3 bases: TGCGCCAGCAGCACCACCGCAGGGACTGGGGCCAACGTCCTGACTTTC.

This chain connects TRBV7-8 to TRBJ2-7; 9 bases align to TRBD1. The germline CDR1 and CDR2 sequences are SGHVS and FQNEAQ. This CDR3 has 15 amino acids. The V and J ends lost 4 bases and 5 bases, in that order; junction bases with no gene match: 9. CDR3 DNA sequence: TGTGCCAGCAGCTCAAGCGGGACAGGGTTTGACGAGCAGTACTTC. This sequence encodes CASSSSGTGFDEQYF. The complete variable domain, with remaining parts taken from reference TRBV7-8 and TRBJ2-7, reads GAGVSQSPRYKVAKRGQDVALRCDPISGHVSLFWYQQALGQGPEFLTYFQNEAQLDKSGLPSDRFFAERPEGSVSTLKIQRTQQEDSAVYLCASSSSGTGFDEQYFGPGTRLTVT.

This clonotype was recorded a few times. The V call is TRBV7-9, the J call TRBJ2-7, with unresolved D. The CDR3 covers 15 residues. Trimming cost V 5 bases and J 1 base, with 15 bases left between them. Per the germline V gene, CDR1 is SEHNR and CDR2 is FQNEAQ (reference sequence). CDR3 loop: CASSEAGVRSYEQYF. CDR3 DNA sequence: TGTGCCAGCAGCGAGGCCGGCGTACGGTCCTACGAGCAGTACTTC.

The count of this clonotype is one. The chain combines TRBV7-9 with TRBJ2-1; 7 bases fit TRBD2. CDR1 and CDR2 (germline): SEHNR, FQNEAQ (reference sequence). V was pared by 4 bases and J by 5 bases, with 14 bases of the junction left unmatched. The CDR3 is made up of 17 amino acids. CDR3 sequence reads: CASSSRRNLAVNNEQFF. The DNA of the CDR3 is TGTGCCAGCAGCTCCCGCCGGAATCTAGCGGTCAACAATGAGCAGTTCTTC.

The V gene is TRBV18, the J gene TRBJ2-1, with 9 positions matching TRBD2. The CDR3 loop spans 17 amino acids. Unmatched junction bases numbered 9, after V lost 0 bases and J lost 6 bases. CDR1 is KGHSH, CDR2 LQKENI, per germline. The CDR3 bases are TGTGCCAGCTCACCACCGACTAGCGGACGGCTTGGCAATGAGCAGTTCTTC. Amino acids: CASSPPTSGRLGNEQFF.